The present T cell receptor beta chain was sequenced within a study of T cell repertoires in cytomegalovirus infection. Background on the study: Public TCR beta signatures indicated both CMV infection and matching HLA type. Findings of the study overall: HLA-C-restricted TCR beta clonotypes specific for CMV led the ex vivo response.

Concerning this clonotype: Its cognate antigen is unknown.

V was pared by 4 bases and J by 8 bases, with 4 bases of the junction left unmatched. The CDR3 is made up of 13 amino acids. Germline-derived CDR1 and CDR2 are MNHNY and SVGAGI (reference sequence). TCRdb re-called the reads with MiXCR, one entry per CDR3 protein. This sample yields some 940,000 distinct CDR3 sequences, of which approximately 31% are seen a single time; roughly 13% belongs to the top ten. This sequence joins TRBV6-6 and TRBJ1-2, with 10 positions matching TRBD1. The specimen comprised cultured CD8+ T cells from PBMCs, sampled from culture after CMV antigen stimulation. The sequence came from a human donor in good health (CMV status not recorded). Some clones in this sample may be carry-over from other donors' samples. The CDR3 spells CASSWGTGDGYTF. The DNA for the CDR3 is TGTGCCAGCAGTTGGGGGACAGGGGACGGCTACACCTTC.